Listed here are 27 T cell receptor beta chains from one sample, sequenced in a study of blood T cells in healthy people across ages. The second PCR ran roughly 7 to 11 cycles with a sample-barcoded 5' primer and J-beta primers. A single record per CDR3 protein comes from TCRdb applying MiXCR to the 5' RACE reads. This table holds about 700,000 distinct CDR3 sequences, about 30% found once. Sequencing input: blood. These TCRs come from a woman of 80 years or more in good health.

This clonotype was counted at least ten times. This sequence joins TRBV29-1 and TRBJ2-3; no clear D. V dropped 4 bases and J dropped 0 bases, with 8 bases sitting between them. The germline V gene encodes CDR1 SQVTM and CDR2 ANQGSEA. The CDR3 consists of 13 residues. CDR3 nucleotides: TGCAGCGTTGTTAGGCCTAGCACAGATACGCAGTATTTT. Protein: CSVVRPSTDTQYF.

This clonotype came up many times. The chain uses TRBV6-5 and TRBJ2-6; D remains unclear. The CDR3 sequence is 18 residues long. Germline-derived CDR1 and CDR2 are MNHEY and SVGAGI. Trimming left V 1 base short and J 0 bases short, with 13 bases between. The CDR3 protein is CASSYFVPKSSGANVLTF. The CDR3 coding sequence is TGTGCCAGCAGTTACTTCGTTCCCAAGAGCTCTGGGGCCAACGTCCTGACTTTC.

In its sample, this clonotype was seen many times. V is TRBV5-1 and J is TRBJ2-3, with D perhaps TRBD1 (5 bases). This CDR3 has 16 residues. CDR1 is SGHRS and CDR2 is YFSETQ in the germline V gene. V was cut by 4 bases and J by 2 bases, with 17 bases left in between. The CDR3 spells CASSLLGQTNTDTQYF. CDR3 nucleotides: TGCGCCAGCAGCCTCCTTGGACAAACCAACACAGATACGCAGTATTTT.

The rearrangement links TRBV29-1 to TRBJ1-1; tentatively, D is TRBD1 (5 bases). Trimming cost V 5 bases and J 4 bases, with 14 bases left between them. CDR1 SQVTM and CDR2 ANQGSEA come from the germline V gene. CDR3 length equals 13 residues. This CDR3 is CSVRAGGGTEAFF. In DNA form, the CDR3 reads TGCAGCGTTCGGGCTGGGGGGGGCACTGAAGCTTTCTTT.

For this clonotype: A clone one base away is much larger, so this may be a read error. CDR3 amino acids: CATSPNRREQYF. The CDR3 region has the DNA TGTGCCACCAGCCCCAACCGCCGTGAGCAGTACTTC. The J gene is TRBJ2-5, the V gene TRBV7-9, with D unresolved. Per germline, CDR1 SEHNR and CDR2 FQNEAQ (reference sequence). The length of the CDR3 is 12 residues.

The sample holds a few counts of this clonotype. At one end the junction does not follow the germline gene, possibly because of a read error. The CDR3 DNA sequence: TGTGCCAGCAGCTTAACAGGTGGAAACACCATATATTTT. It translates to CASSLTGGNTIYF. This chain joins TRBV5-1 and TRBJ1-3; D possibly corresponds to TRBD1 (5 bases). The CDR3 is made up of 13 amino acids. Germline V gene sequence: CDR1 SGHRS, CDR2 YFSETQ.

The sample holds many counts of this clonotype. This chain connects TRBV20-1 to TRBJ1-6; D perhaps matches TRBD1 (5 bases). This CDR3 contains 13 residues. Germline V gene sequence: CDR1 DFQATT, CDR2 SNEGSKA (reference sequence). V was cut by 6 bases and J by 10 bases, with 16 bases left in between. In nucleotides, the CDR3 is TGCAGTGCCTCGGGTCCGGGGCAATCACCCCTCCACTTT. Its translation: CSASGPGQSPLHF.

This clonotype was seen many times. This sequence joins TRBV10-3 and TRBJ2-1; D gene ambiguous. Germline loops: CDR1 ENHRY, CDR2 SYGVKD. The CDR3 runs 14 residues. Trimming took off 4 bases at V and 6 bases at J, with 13 bases between the two ends. The CDR3 sequence: CAISGPDLGNEQFF. In DNA, the CDR3 is TGTGCCATCAGTGGCCCTGACTTGGGCAATGAGCAGTTCTTC.

The V and J genes are TRBV10-3 and TRBJ1-2, with 9 bases that match TRBD1. Unmatched junction bases numbered 8, after V lost 3 bases and J lost 0 bases. Per the germline V gene, CDR1 is ENHRY and CDR2 is SYGVKD. There are 17 residues in the CDR3. The CDR3 DNA sequence: TGTGCCATCAGTGACCCGGGACAGGGAAGGACTAACTATGGCTACACCTTC. It encodes CAISDPGQGRTNYGYTF.

This clonotype was seen at least ten times. The chain uses TRBV6-5 and TRBJ1-6; D call uncertain. V dropped 4 bases and J dropped 6 bases, with 22 bases sitting between them. The germline V gene encodes CDR1 MNHEY and CDR2 SVGAGI. The CDR3 is made up of 18 amino acids. This CDR3 reads CASSSLSGTLTTNSPLHF. DNA for the CDR3: TGTGCCAGCAGTTCCCTCAGTGGAACCCTCACTACTAATTCACCCCTCCACTTT.

Many counts were recorded for this clonotype. The rearrangement links TRBV7-3 to TRBJ2-5; D might be TRBD1 (6 bases). In germline, CDR1 is SGHTA, CDR2 FQGTGA. The CDR3 length is 15 residues. V lost 1 base to trimming and J lost 5 bases, with 14 bases between them. In DNA, the CDR3 is TGTGCCAGCAGCTTAAACACAGGGACGAGGGAGACCCAGTACTTC. Translation gives CASSLNTGTRETQYF.

In its sample, this clonotype was seen many times. The chain couples TRBV7-6 to TRBJ2-6; D gene uncertain. The germline gives CDR1 SGHVS, CDR2 FNYEAQ. Trimming pared 5 bases from V and 2 bases from J, leaving 7 bases between. This CDR3 is built from 14 residues. This CDR3 reads CASSGTAGANVLTF. The DNA for the CDR3 is TGTGCCAGCAGCGGAACAGCTGGGGCCAACGTCCTGACTTTC.

This chain joins TRBV3-1 and TRBJ2-2; D is perhaps TRBD1 or TRBD2 (5 bases each). Germline values: CDR1 LGHDT, CDR2 YNNKEL (reference sequence). V dropped 3 bases and J dropped 0 bases, with 11 bases sitting between them. The CDR3 covers 16 residues. The CDR3 region is CASSQGRATNTGELFF. The DNA of the CDR3 is TGTGCCAGCAGCCAGGGACGGGCTACGAACACCGGGGAGCTGTTTTTT.

This clonotype was seen many times. This rearrangement joins TRBV20-1 to TRBJ2-5, with 10 bases lining up with TRBD2. CDR1 DFQATT and CDR2 SNEGSKA come from the germline V gene (reference sequence). This CDR3 has 15 residues. V was pared by 4 bases and J by 4 bases, with 9 bases of the junction left unmatched. CDR3 in amino acids: CSATLGASGGETQYF. For the CDR3, the DNA is TGCAGTGCTACCTTAGGTGCTAGCGGGGGAGAGACCCAGTACTTC.

The chain links TRBV12-3 or TRBV12-4 to TRBJ2-3, with 9 bases that match TRBD2. The CDR3 spans 16 residues. V lost 3 bases and J lost 1; bases outside the gene matches: 5. CDR3 sequence: CASSFSSGVGTDTQYF. The CDR3 nucleotides read TGTGCCAGCAGTTTCTCTAGCGGGGTGGGCACAGATACGCAGTATTTT.

In its sample, this clonotype was seen a few times. The chain is built from TRBV5-1 and TRBJ1-4; D may be TRBD1 (6 bases). The CDR3 spans 14 residues. Germline CDR1 reads SGHRS; CDR2 reads YFSETQ. Trimming stripped 4 bases from V and 2 bases from J, with 9 bases between. DNA for the CDR3: TGCGCCAGCAGCCCACAGGGTACTAATGAAAAACTGTTTTTT. Its translation is CASSPQGTNEKLFF.

The chain links TRBV20-1 to TRBJ1-5, with 8 nucleotides matching TRBD1. The V segment lost 6 bases and the J segment 2 bases; nucleotides outside the gene matches: 9. From germline, CDR1 is DFQATT and CDR2 SNEGSKA (reference sequence). This CDR3 is built from 15 residues. The CDR3 nucleotides read TGCAGTGCCCCCCCAGGGGGCAGGGGCAATCAGCCCCAGCATTTT. Protein sequence: CSAPPGGRGNQPQHF.

In this sample, this clonotype turned up many times. This sequence joins TRBV20-1 and TRBJ2-3, with D uncertain. CDR1 and CDR2 (germline): DFQATT, SNEGSKA (reference sequence). V was cut by 5 bases and J by 4 bases, with 4 bases left in between. The CDR3 consists of 10 residues. CDR3 sequence reads: CSAEADTQYF. The CDR3 DNA reads TGCAGTGCTGAAGCAGATACGCAGTATTTT.

Remarks on this clonotype: A much larger clone differs by one base, so this may be a read error. This sequence joins TRBV5-1 and TRBJ2-7; D ambiguous. The ends were cut back, 0 bases at V and 2 bases at J, with 12 bases in the middle. CDR1 and CDR2 from the germline V gene are SGHRS and YFSETQ. This CDR3 is built from 15 residues. This CDR3 reads CASSLAPGSAYEQYV. The DNA for the CDR3 is TGCGCCAGCAGCTTGGCCCCAGGATCGGCCTACGAGCAGTACGTC.

The table lists this clonotype with many counts. V is TRBV4-1 and J is TRBJ2-5, with 8 nucleotides matching TRBD1. The CDR3 length is 14 residues. V trimming: 1 base; J trimming: 5 bases; junction bases outside the gene matches: 3. Germline lookup yields CDR1 MGHRA and CDR2 YSYEKL. CDR3 loop: CASSQGQGRETQYF. The CDR3 DNA is TGCGCCAGCAGCCAAGGACAGGGGCGGGAGACCCAGTACTTC.

This clonotype came up many times. Possible read error: a much larger clone is one base away. The rearrangement joins TRBV6-1 to TRBJ2-4; D is possibly TRBD2 (6 bases). Germline V gene data show CDR1 as MNHNS and CDR2 as SASEGT. This CDR3 is built from 14 residues. Written as DNA, the CDR3 is TGTGCCAGCAGGGAAGGGGACTCAAGGGACATTCAGTACTTC. Encoded protein: CASREGDSRDIQYF.

This chain uses TRBV27 with TRBJ2-7, with D perhaps TRBD1 (7 bases). In germline, CDR1 is MNHEY, CDR2 SMNVEV (reference sequence). This CDR3 comprises 15 residues. V dropped 2 bases and J dropped 0 bases, with 11 bases sitting between them. This chain's CDR3 is CASSLQGGGSYEQYF. The DNA for the CDR3 is TGTGCCAGCAGTTTACAGGGGGGAGGCTCCTACGAGCAGTACTTC.

This clonotype turned up a few times. This chain joins TRBV6-6 and TRBJ2-6; 9 nucleotides match TRBD1. V trimming: 6 bases; J trimming: 4 bases; junction bases outside the gene matches: 4. Germline CDR1 MNHNY, CDR2 SVGAGI (reference sequence). This CDR3 has 15 residues. The CDR3 bases are TGTGCCAGCAGCGGGACAGGGTGGGGGGCCAACGTCCTGACTTTC. Its translation: CASSGTGWGANVLTF.

V is TRBV29-1 and J is TRBJ2-3; D possibly uses TRBD1 or TRBD2 (5 bases each). Germline CDR1 reads SQVTM; CDR2 reads ANQGSEA. The CDR3 is 11 residues long. CDR3 DNA sequence: TGCGGGGGAAACGCCGGGGATACGCAGTATTTT. Encoded protein: CGGNAGDTQYF.

The rearrangement joins TRBV7-6 to TRBJ2-1; TRBD2 matches 9 bases. This CDR3 is built from 17 residues. The ends lost 4 bases at V and 7 bases at J; junction bases unmatched: 14. Germline CDR1 and CDR2: SGHVS and FNYEAQ. The CDR3 DNA sequence: TGTGCCAGCAGCTCCCGAATTAGCGGGGGACCTTCGAATGAGCAGTTCTTC. As protein: CASSSRISGGPSNEQFF.

This rearrangement joins TRBV4-1 to TRBJ2-7; no definite D call. The V gene's germline CDR1 is MGHRA and CDR2 YSYEKL. The V and J ends lost 0 bases and 1 base respectively, with 19 bases between them. This CDR3 spans 18 amino acids. The CDR3 nucleotides are TGCGCCAGCAGCCAAGAGAGCGTACGGGCATCACCGTCCTACGAGCAGTACTTC. Its protein is CASSQESVRASPSYEQYF.

The chain recombines TRBV12-5 with TRBJ2-1; TRBD2 matches at 10 bases. J was trimmed by 9 bases and V by 9 bases; bases with no gene match: 14. Germline V gene sequence: CDR1 LGHNT, CDR2 FRNRAP. CDR3 length equals 15 residues. CDR3 protein: CASASRLAGVGEQFF. The CDR3 DNA reads as TGTGCTAGCGCCTCGCGACTAGCGGGCGTGGGTGAGCAGTTCTTC.